The rows below give T cell receptor beta chains drawn from one sample of a study of regulatory T cells in long-lasting Graves disease. One entry per CDR3 protein, called by TCRdb with MiXCR from the multiplex PCR reads. The table shows more than 650,000 distinct CDR3 sequences, with roughly 30% occurring only once. This specimen consisted of peripheral blood mononuclear cells (PBMCs), obtained when the disease was refractory, from a patient treated with antithyroid drugs. These receptors originate from a female donor with Graves disease. Each CDR3 is given with its conserved first and last residue. The D gene is left open where the match is weak. Size tells how often a clone was seen (once, few, many) or the class of an expanded clone, and some rows leave it out.

abundance	d_gene	v_gene	j_gene	CDR3aa	CDR3nt
few	-	TRBV6-1	TRBJ1-5	CASKPSGPNQPQHF	TGTGCCAGTAAACCCAGCGGTCCCAATCAGCCCCAGCATTTT
many	TRBD1	TRBV12-3/TRBV12-4	TRBJ1-2	CASRRTGTHYGYTF	TGTGCCAGCAGGCGGACAGGGACCCACTATGGCTACACCTTC
few	-	TRBV30	TRBJ1-6	CAWSVNSLHF	TGTGCCTGGAGTGTAAATTCCCTCCACTTT
many	-	TRBV20-1	TRBJ1-1	CSARTTEAYEAFF	TGCAGTGCTAGAACAACAGAAGCCTATGAAGCTTTCTTT
few	-	TRBV5-1	TRBJ1-2	CASSPGHPNYGYTF	TGCGCCAGCAGCCCGGGACATCCTAACTATGGCTACACCTTC
-	-	TRBV10-3	TRBJ1-5	CAISESRDSNQPQHF	TGTGCCATCAGTGAGTCCCGGGATAGCAATCAGCCCCAGCATTTT
-	-	TRBV3-1	TRBJ1-1	CASSRDQGWTEAFF	TGTGCCAGCAGCCGGGACCAAGGGTGGACTGAAGCTTTCTTT
many	TRBD1	TRBV7-2	TRBJ1-1	CASSLAYRGKNTEAFF	TGTGCCAGCAGCTTGGCCTACAGGGGAAAAAACACTGAAGCTTTCTTT
few	TRBD2	TRBV29-1	TRBJ2-7	CSAAGLAGTYEQYF	TGCAGCGCCGCGGGACTAGCGGGAACCTACGAGCAGTACTTC
many	TRBD1	TRBV2	TRBJ1-2	CASSEARGRGLGYTF	TGTGCCAGCAGTGAAGCGCGTGGCAGGGGGCTTGGCTACACCTTC
-	TRBD2	TRBV6-1	TRBJ2-7	CASSPTGTSAYHEQYF	TGTGCCAGCAGTCCTACCGGGACTAGCGCCTACCACGAGCAGTACTTC
-	TRBD2	TRBV18	TRBJ2-7	CASSPALTSGYEQYF	TGTGCCAGCTCACCTGCCCTTACTAGCGGCTACGAGCAGTACTTC
many	TRBD1	TRBV18	TRBJ1-1	CASSPNGDRGPAFF	TGTGCCAGCTCACCAAATGGGGACAGGGGGCCAGCTTTCTTT
-	TRBD2	TRBV19	TRBJ2-2	CASSQGLAGVNTGELFF	TGTGCCAGTAGTCAAGGACTAGCGGGGGTAAACACCGGGGAGCTGTTTTTT
few	-	TRBV29-1	TRBJ1-1	CSVDVTGNTEAFF	TGCAGCGTTGATGTGACAGGGAACACTGAAGCTTTCTTT
-	TRBD2	TRBV20-1	TRBJ2-5	CSAAPSSGRARETQYF	TGCAGTGCCGCCCCGAGTAGCGGGAGGGCCCGAGAGACCCAGTACTTC
-	-	TRBV3-1	TRBJ1-1	CASSPSTARNTEAFF	TGTGCCAGCAGCCCCAGTACAGCCAGGAACACTGAAGCTTTCTTT
many	-	TRBV3-1	TRBJ1-2	CASSQVQGTYGYTF	TGTGCCAGCAGCCAAGTTCAGGGAACCTATGGCTACACCTTC
few	-	TRBV20-1	TRBJ2-7	CSARPGGSPVPYEQYF	TGCAGTGCTAGGCCCGGGGGATCTCCTGTCCCCTACGAGCAGTACTTC
-	-	TRBV27	TRBJ2-7	CASSLKSGYEQYF	TGTGCCAGCAGCCTCAAGTCAGGGTACGAGCAGTACTTC